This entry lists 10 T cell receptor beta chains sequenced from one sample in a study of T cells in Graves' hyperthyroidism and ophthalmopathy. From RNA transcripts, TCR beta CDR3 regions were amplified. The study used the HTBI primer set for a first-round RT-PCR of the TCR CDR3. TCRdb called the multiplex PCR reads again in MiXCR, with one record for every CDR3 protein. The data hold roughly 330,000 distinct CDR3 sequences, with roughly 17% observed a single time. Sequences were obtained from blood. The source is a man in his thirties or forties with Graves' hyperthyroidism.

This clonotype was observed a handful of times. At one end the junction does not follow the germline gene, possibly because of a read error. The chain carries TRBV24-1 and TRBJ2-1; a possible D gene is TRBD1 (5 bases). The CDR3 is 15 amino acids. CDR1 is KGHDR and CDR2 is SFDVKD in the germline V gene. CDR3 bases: TGTGCCACCAGTAAGGTGCAAGGGGCCTACAATGAGCAGCTCTTC. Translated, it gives CATSKVQGAYNEQLF.

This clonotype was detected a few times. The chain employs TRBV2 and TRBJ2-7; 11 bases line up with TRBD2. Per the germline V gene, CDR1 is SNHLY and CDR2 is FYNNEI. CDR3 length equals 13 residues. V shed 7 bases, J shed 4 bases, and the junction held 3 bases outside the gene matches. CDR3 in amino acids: CASKGTSGYEQYF. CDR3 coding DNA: TGTGCCAGCAAGGGGACTAGCGGTTACGAGCAGTACTTC.

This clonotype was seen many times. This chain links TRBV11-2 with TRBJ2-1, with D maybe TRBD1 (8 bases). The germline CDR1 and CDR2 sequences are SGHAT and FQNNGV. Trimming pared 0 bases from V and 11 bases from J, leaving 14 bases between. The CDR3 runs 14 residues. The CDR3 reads CASSLDTGGGKQFF. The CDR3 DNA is TGTGCCAGCAGCTTAGATACAGGGGGGGGCAAGCAGTTCTTC. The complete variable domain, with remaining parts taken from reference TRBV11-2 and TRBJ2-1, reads EAGVAQSPRYKIIEKRQSVAFWCNPISGHATLYWYQQILGQGPKLLIQFQNNGVVDDSQLPKDRFSAERLKGVDSTLKIQPAKLEDSAVYLCASSLDTGGGKQFFGPGTRLTVL.

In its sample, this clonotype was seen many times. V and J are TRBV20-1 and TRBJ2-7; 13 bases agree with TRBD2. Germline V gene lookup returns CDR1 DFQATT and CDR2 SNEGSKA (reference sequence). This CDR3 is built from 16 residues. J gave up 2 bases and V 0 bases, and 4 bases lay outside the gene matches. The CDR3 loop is CSARDTSGRAPYEQYF. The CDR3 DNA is TGCAGTGCTAGAGATACTAGCGGGAGGGCCCCCTACGAGCAGTACTTC.

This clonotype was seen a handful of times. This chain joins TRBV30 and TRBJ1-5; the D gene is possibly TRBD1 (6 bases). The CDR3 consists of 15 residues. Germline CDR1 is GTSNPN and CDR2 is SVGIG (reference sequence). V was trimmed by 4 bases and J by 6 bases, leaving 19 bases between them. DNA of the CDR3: TGTGCCTGGACCCCAGGGTTAGGGGGGAGTCAGCCCCAGCATTTT. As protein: CAWTPGLGGSQPQHF. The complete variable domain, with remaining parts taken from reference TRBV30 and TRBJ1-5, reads SQTIHQWPATLVQPVGSPLSLECTVEGTSNPNLYWYRQAAGRGLQLLFYSVGIGQISSEVPQNLSASRPQDRQFILSSKKLLLSDSGFYLCAWTPGLGGSQPQHFGDGTRLSIL.

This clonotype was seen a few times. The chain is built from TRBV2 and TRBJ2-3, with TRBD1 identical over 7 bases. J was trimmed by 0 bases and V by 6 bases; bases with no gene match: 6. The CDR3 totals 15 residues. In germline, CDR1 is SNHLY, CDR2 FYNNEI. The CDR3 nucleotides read TGTGCCAGCAGGGCCCGGGACAGTAGCACAGATACGCAGTATTTT. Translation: CASRARDSSTDTQYF.

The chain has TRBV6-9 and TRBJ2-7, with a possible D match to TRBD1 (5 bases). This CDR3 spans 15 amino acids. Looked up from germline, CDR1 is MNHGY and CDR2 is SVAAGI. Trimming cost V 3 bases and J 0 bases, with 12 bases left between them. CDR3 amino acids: CASSYFKQVSYEQYF. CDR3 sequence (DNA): TGTGCCAGCAGTTACTTTAAACAGGTCTCCTACGAGCAGTACTTC.

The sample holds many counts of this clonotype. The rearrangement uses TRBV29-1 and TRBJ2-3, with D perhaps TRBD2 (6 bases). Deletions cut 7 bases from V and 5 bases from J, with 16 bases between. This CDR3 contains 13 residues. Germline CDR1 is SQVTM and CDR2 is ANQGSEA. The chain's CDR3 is CSALGSSEDTQYF. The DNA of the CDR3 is TGCAGCGCCCTGGGGTCTAGCGAAGATACGCAGTATTTT.

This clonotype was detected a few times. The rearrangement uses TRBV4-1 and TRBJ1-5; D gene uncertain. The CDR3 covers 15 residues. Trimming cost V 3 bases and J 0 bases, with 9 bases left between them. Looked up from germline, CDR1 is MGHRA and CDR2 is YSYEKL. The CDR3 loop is CASSHRDYSNQPQHF. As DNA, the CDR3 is TGCGCCAGCAGCCACCGGGATTATAGCAATCAGCCCCAGCATTTT.

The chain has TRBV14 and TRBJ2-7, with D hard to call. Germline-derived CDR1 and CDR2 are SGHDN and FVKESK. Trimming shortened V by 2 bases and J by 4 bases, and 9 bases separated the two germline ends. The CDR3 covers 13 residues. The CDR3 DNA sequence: TGTGCCAGCAGCCAACAGATCATTTACGAGCAGTACTTC. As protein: CASSQQIIYEQYF.